This T cell receptor beta chain was captured by sequencing in a study of T cells in Graves' hyperthyroidism and ophthalmopathy. Findings and caveats of the study: Blood also contained most expanded thyroid clonotypes above 0.001.

J gave up 4 bases and V 0 bases, and 8 bases lay outside the gene matches. Germline V gives CDR1 GTSNPN, CDR2 SVGIG (reference sequence). CDR3 length equals 16 residues. This clonotype came up many times. Its antigen is currently unknown. TCR beta CDR3 regions were amplified from RNA. HTBI primers were the set used in a first-round RT-PCR of the TCR CDR3. TCRdb ran MiXCR on the multiplex PCR reads and lists one entry per CDR3 protein. This repertoire shows about 300,000 distinct CDR3 sequences, about 19% found once; its top ten account for less than 40%. This TCR was sampled from a man aged 45-65 years with Graves' ophthalmopathy. The chain is built from TRBV30 and TRBJ1-1; 10 nucleotides match TRBD1. The source material was blood. As DNA, the CDR3 is TGTGCCTGGAGTGTACGACAGGGGGCTGGTAGCACTGAAGCTTTCTTT. Residues: CAWSVRQGAGSTEAFF.